The clone carrying this T cell receptor beta chain was seen more than once but under ten times. Its antigen is not known. The record originates from a study of beta chain features in type 1 diabetes. Across the whole study: No patient-donor differences in age, gender, total cells or subset yield. Broader study findings: Fewer junction insertions and more nucleotide deletions appeared in type 1 diabetes patients. Patients and controls would be equally affected if PCR favored shorter templates.

This CDR3 has 14 residues. V lost 4 bases and J 0 bases, leaving 10 bases between the germline ends. Germline V gives CDR1 SQVTM, CDR2 ANQGSEA. Cell sorting via CD45RO/CCR7/CD25/CD127/CD95/CD27 was performed to obtain CD4+ naive, central memory, regulatory and stem cell-like memory cells. The investigators reverse transcribed all of the isolated RNA, so they sequenced expressed TCRB transcripts. The assay was immunoSEQ multiplex PCR, and TCRdb's table has in-frame clones only and misses some. This table has some 360,000 clones, about 18% appearing once. The receptor comes from a woman aged 18-29 years in good health. The rearrangement joins TRBV29-1 to TRBJ2-1; perhaps TRBD2 as D (5 bases). Sample: naive CD4+ T cells from blood. The DNA for the CDR3 is TGCAGCGTTGTTCGGGGAGTCTCCTACAATGAGCAGTTCTTC. It is translated as CSVVRGVSYNEQFF.